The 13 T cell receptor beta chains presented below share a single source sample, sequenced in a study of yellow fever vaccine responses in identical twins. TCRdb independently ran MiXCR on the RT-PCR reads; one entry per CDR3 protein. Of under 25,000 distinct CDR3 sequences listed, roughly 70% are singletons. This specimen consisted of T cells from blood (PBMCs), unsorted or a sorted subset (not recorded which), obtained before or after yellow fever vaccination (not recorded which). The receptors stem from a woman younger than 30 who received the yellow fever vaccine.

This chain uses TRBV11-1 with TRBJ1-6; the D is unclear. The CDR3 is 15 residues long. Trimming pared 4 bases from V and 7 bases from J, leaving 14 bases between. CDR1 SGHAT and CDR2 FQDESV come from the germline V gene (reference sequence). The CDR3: CASSSRTSGNSPLHF. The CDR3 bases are TGTGCCAGCAGCTCCCGGACGTCTGGGAATTCACCCCTCCACTTT.

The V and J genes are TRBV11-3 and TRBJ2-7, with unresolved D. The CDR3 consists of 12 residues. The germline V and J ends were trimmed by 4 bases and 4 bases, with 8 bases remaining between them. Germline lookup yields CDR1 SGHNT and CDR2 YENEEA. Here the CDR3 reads CASSSTLYEQYF. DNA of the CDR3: TGTGCCAGCAGCTCCACCTTATACGAGCAGTACTTC. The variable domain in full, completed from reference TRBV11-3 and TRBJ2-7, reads EAGVVQSPRYKIIEKKQPVAFWCNPISGHNTLYWYLQNLGQGPELLIRYENEEAVDDSQLPKDRFSAERLKGVDSTLKIQPAELGDSAVYLCASSSTLYEQYFGPGTRLTVT.

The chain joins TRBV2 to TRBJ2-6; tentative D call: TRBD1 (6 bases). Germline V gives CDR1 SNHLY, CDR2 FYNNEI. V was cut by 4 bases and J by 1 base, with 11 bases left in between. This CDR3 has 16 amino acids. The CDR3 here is CASSARQVSGANVLTF. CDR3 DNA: TGTGCCAGCAGTGCCCGACAGGTTTCTGGGGCCAACGTCCTGACTTTC.

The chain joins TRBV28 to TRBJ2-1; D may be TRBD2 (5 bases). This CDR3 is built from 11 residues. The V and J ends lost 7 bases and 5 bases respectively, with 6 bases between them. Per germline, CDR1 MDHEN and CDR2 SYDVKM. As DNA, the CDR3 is TGTGCCAGCAATAGCGACAATGAGCAGTTCTTC. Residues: CASNSDNEQFF.

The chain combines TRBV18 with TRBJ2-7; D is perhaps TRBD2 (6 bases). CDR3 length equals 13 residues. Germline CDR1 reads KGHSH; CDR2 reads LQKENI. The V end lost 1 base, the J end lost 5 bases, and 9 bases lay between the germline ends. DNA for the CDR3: TGTGCCAGCTCACCACTTAGCGGAAACGAGCAGTACTTC. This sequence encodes CASSPLSGNEQYF.

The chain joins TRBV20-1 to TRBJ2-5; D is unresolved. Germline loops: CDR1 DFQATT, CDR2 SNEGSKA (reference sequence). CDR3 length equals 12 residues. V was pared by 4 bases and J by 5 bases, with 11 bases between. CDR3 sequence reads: CSATPVGETQYF. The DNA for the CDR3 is TGCAGTGCTACCCCGGTAGGGGAGACCCAGTACTTC.

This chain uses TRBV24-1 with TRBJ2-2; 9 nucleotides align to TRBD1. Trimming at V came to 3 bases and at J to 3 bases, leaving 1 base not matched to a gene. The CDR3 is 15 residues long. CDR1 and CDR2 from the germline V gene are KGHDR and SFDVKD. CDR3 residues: CATSDRTGDTGELFF. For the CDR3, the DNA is TGTGCCACCAGTGATCGGACAGGGGACACCGGGGAGCTGTTTTTT.

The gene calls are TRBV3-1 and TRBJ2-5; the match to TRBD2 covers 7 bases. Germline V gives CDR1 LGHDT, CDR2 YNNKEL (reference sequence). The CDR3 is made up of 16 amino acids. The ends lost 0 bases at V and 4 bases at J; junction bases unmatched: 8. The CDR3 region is CASSQDLVIAGETQYF. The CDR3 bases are TGTGCCAGCAGCCAAGATCTGGTAATAGCGGGAGAGACCCAGTACTTC.

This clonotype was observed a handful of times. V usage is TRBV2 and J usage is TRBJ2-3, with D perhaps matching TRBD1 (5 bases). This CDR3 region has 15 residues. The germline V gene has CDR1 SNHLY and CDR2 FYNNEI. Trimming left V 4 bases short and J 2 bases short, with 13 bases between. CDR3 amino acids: CASSVGRDPTDTQYF. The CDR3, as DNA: TGTGCCAGCAGTGTGGGGCGAGACCCCACAGATACGCAGTATTTT.

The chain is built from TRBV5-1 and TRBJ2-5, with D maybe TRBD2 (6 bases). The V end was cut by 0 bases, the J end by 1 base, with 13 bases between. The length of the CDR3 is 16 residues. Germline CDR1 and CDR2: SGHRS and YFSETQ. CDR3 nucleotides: TGCGCCAGCAGCTTGGTTCTAGGACTACCCCAAGAGACCCAGTACTTC. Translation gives CASSLVLGLPQETQYF.

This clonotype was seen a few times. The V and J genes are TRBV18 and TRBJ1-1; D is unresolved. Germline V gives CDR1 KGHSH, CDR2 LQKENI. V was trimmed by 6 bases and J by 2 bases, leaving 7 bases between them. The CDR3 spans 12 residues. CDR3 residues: CASSRGNTEAFF. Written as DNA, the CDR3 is TGTGCCAGCTCTCGGGGTAACACTGAAGCTTTCTTT.

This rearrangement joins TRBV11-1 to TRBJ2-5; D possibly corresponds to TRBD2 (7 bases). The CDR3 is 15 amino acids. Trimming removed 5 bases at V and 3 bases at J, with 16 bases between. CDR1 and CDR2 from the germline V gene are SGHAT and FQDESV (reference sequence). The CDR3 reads CASSPRRGTKETQYF. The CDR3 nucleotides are TGTGCCAGCAGCCCGAGGAGGGGGACTAAAGAGACCCAGTACTTC.

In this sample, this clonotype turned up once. CDR3 amino acids: CASSTGTPVSEQFF. The CDR3 region has the DNA TGCGCCAGCAGTACCGGGACACCCGTTTCTGAGCAGTTCTTC. The chain recombines TRBV10-1 with TRBJ2-1; TRBD1 is a possible D gene (6 bases). In germline, CDR1 is WNHNN, CDR2 SYGVQD (reference sequence). This CDR3 spans 14 amino acids. V lost 5 bases to trimming and J lost 9 bases, with 17 bases between them.